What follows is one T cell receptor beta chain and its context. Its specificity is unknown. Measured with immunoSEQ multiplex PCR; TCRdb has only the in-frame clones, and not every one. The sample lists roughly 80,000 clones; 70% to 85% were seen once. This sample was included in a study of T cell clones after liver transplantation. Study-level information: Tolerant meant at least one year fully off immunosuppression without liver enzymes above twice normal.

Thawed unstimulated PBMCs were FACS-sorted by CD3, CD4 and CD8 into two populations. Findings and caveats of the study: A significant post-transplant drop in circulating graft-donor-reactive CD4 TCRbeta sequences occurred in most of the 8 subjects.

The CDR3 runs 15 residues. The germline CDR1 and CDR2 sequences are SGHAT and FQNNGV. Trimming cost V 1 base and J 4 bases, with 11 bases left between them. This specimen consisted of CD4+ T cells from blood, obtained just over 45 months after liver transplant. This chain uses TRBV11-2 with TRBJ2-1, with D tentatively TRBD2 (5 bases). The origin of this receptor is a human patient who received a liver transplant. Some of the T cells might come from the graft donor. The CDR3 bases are TGTGCCAGCAGCTTAGGCGGCGGGCCTTACAATGAGCAGTTCTTC. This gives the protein CASSLGGGPYNEQFF.